Reported below is one TCR beta chain. Its specificity is unknown. Here immunoSEQ multiplex PCR was the method, and the copy in TCRdb shows in-frame clones only, minus some. The sample records 70,000 to 75,000 clones, over 75% being singletons. V shed 6 bases, J shed 1 base, and the junction held 5 bases outside the gene matches. Germline V CDR1 and CDR2: SEHNR, FQNEAQ (reference sequence). The CDR3 contains 15 residues. The data were obtained in a study of OX40 agonist ivuxolimab in advanced cancers. Broader study findings: Averaging showed that CD8+ T cells had more expanded clones than CD4+ did.

The TCR comes from an adult with an advanced solid tumor such as melanoma, head and neck, liver or kidney cancer. The gene calls are TRBV7-9 and TRBJ1-5, with TRBD1 matching over 8 bases. Sample: CD4+ or CD8+ T cells sorted from blood, taken in a trial of the OX40 agonist ivuxolimab. Here the CDR3 reads CASSPGGASNQPQHF. The CDR3 DNA is TGTGCCAGCAGTCCAGGGGGCGCGAGCAATCAGCCCCAGCATTTT. The complete variable domain, with remaining parts taken from reference TRBV7-9 and TRBJ1-5, reads DTGVSQNPRHKITKRGQNVTFRCDPISEHNRLYWYRQTLGQGPEFLTYFQNEAQLEKSRLLSDRFSAERPKGSFSTLEIQRTEQGDSAMYLCASSPGGASNQPQHFGDGTRLSIL.